What follows describes a single T cell receptor (beta chain). Its antigen remains unidentified. This sample is part of a study of T cell repertoires in cytomegalovirus infection. Overall study context: Through public TCR beta signatures, both CMV infection and matching HLA type were indicated. Study-wide points: Adding up the frequency of public TCR beta families identified people who carried CMV plus the relevant HLA. Clonotype analysis showed dominance of the ex vivo response by HLA-C-restricted CMV-specific TCR beta clonotypes.

Germline loops: CDR1 GTSNPN, CDR2 SVGIG (reference sequence). The trim removed 1 base at V and 0 bases at J, leaving 1 base unmatched. This CDR3 contains 15 residues. Each CDR3 protein is one row after TCRdb ran MiXCR on the reads. The sample contains hundreds of thousands of distinct CDR3 sequences, approximately 22% of which appear only once. The V gene is TRBV30, the J gene TRBJ2-2; 8 nucleotides match TRBD1. This TCR derives from a human donor in good health (CMV status not recorded). Some clones in this sample may be carry-over from other donors' samples. Sequenced sample: CD8+ T cells from PBMCs. Here the CDR3 DNA reads TGTGCCTGGAGTGACAGGGGGACGAACACCGGGGAGCTGTTTTTT. Protein: CAWSDRGTNTGELFF.